This TCR beta chain was captured by sequencing in a study of CD8+ T cells in alopecia areata. Findings and caveats of the study: It was less clear whether patients shared TCRs than it was in mice, possibly because of HLA.

TCR sequencing used cDNA made by reverse transcription of extracted RNA. Some clones are missing from TCRdb's copy, which holds only in-frame ones; the method was immunoSEQ multiplex PCR. The table lists roughly 110,000 clones, roughly three fifths of them singletons. This clone appeared a few times. Its antigen is not known. Treatment reported: oral pan-JAK inhibitor, 5-10 mg twice daily. Alopecia areata patients provided lesional scalp punch biopsies and peripheral blood. The ends were cut back, 3 bases at V and 0 bases at J, with 10 bases in the middle. Germline values: CDR1 SQVTM, CDR2 ANQGSEA. This CDR3 is built from 14 residues.

This receptor was identified in a human donor with alopecia areata. The genes are TRBV29-1 and TRBJ2-3, with D hard to call. Sequenced material: CD4+ T cells sorted from blood, taken at week 24, from a patient treated with tofacitinib. CDR3 sequence (DNA): TGCAGCGTTGAGGTTTTTCTTAGCACAGATACGCAGTATTTT. It is translated as CSVEVFLSTDTQYF.